This entry describes one T cell receptor beta chain. Its antigen is not known. Method: immunoSEQ multiplex PCR; TCRdb's copy keeps in-frame clones and lacks some. The table has around 200,000 clones, roughly 73% seen once; the top ten hold 11%. The sample originates from a study of cytotoxic CD8 clonotypes in ibrutinib-treated CLL. About the study: Included were approximately ten relapsed/refractory and 15 treatment-naive patients, of whom about 18 were IGHV unmutated. Samples averaged approximately 260,000 productive templates and roughly 86,000 productive rearrangements. General study findings and limits: Higher circulating CD8+ T-cell counts strongly accompanied higher baseline clonality, above age-matched healthy donors. The study found clonality rose at ibrutinib response, then fell toward baseline at progression.

The V end lost 0 bases, the J end lost 5 bases, and 8 bases lay between the germline ends. This CDR3 region has 13 residues. Germline values: CDR1 SGHTA, CDR2 FQGTGA. The TCR originated in a human donor with chronic lymphocytic leukemia. The sequencing used PBMCs, collected after 12 months of ibrutinib treatment. The V call is TRBV7-3, the J call TRBJ2-7; D is ambiguous. This chain's CDR3 is CASSLTPRDEQYF. The DNA for the CDR3 is TGTGCCAGCAGCTTAACCCCCCGAGACGAGCAGTACTTC.